This T cell receptor (beta chain) is from a study of T-cell memory formation after mild COVID-19. The 5'RACE method, run with constant-segment primers, produced TCR alpha and TCR beta cDNA libraries (carrying sample barcodes and UMIs). TCRdb re-called the 5' RACE reads through MiXCR, storing one row per CDR3 protein. The data show about 200,000 distinct CDR3 sequences, 9.5% seen once. Broader study findings: Contracting CD8+ clones were enriched in EMRA, CD4+ mainly in CM and EM.

Of note for this clonotype: Its antigen remains unidentified.

Germline CDR1 is SGHRS and CDR2 is YFSETQ. This CDR3 has 17 amino acids. J gave up 3 bases and V 0 bases, and 3 bases lay outside the gene matches. This chain joins TRBV5-1 and TRBJ2-2; TRBD2 matches at 12 bases. The clonotype originates from a man between 18 and 35 years old who had mild COVID-19 (a few samples of this study predate the infection). Cell type and time point are not known. The sample was PBMCs or a T cell subset sorted from them (not recorded which). The CDR3 spells CASSLASGGADTGELFF. Here the CDR3 DNA reads TGCGCCAGCAGCTTGGCTAGCGGGGGGGCCGACACCGGGGAGCTGTTTTTT.